Presented here are 23 T cell receptor beta chains from one specimen sequenced in a study of T cell repertoires in cytomegalovirus infection. TCRdb reanalysed the reads using MiXCR and keeps one entry per CDR3 protein. The table records 90,000 to 120,000 distinct CDR3 sequences, under 50% of them present only once. No antigen has been assigned to these receptors. The sample consisted of CD8+ T cells from cultured PBMCs, taken from culture after CMV antigen stimulation. Receptor source: a human donor in good health (CMV status not recorded). Some clones in this sample may be carry-over from other donors' samples.

The chain is built from TRBV10-3 and TRBJ1-2; D not certain. CDR1 and CDR2 (germline): ENHRY, SYGVKD. The CDR3 totals 13 residues. The V end lost 9 bases, the J end lost 2 bases, and 13 bases lay between the germline ends. The CDR3 DNA reads as TGTGCCATGAGCATGCAGGCAAACTATGGCTACACCTTC. Protein: CAMSMQANYGYTF.

The chain carries TRBV28 and TRBJ1-5; D not resolved. This CDR3 spans 17 amino acids. The V gene's germline CDR1 is MDHEN and CDR2 SYDVKM. Trimming left V 1 base short and J 0 bases short, with 13 bases between. CDR3 sequence reads: CASSLYRQSYSNQPQHF. The CDR3, as DNA: TGTGCCAGCAGTTTATATCGCCAGTCTTATAGCAATCAGCCCCAGCATTTT. Full variable domain (rest looked up from reference TRBV28 and TRBJ1-5): DVKVTQSSRYLVKRTGEKVFLECVQDMDHENMFWYRQDPGLGLRLIYFSYDVKMKEKGDIPEGYSVSREKKERFSLILESASTNQTSMYLCASSLYRQSYSNQPQHFGDGTRLSIL.

This clonotype appeared a few times. This chain links TRBV18 with TRBJ1-1; a weak D match, TRBD1 (5 bases). V shed 0 bases and J shed 5 bases, with 7 bases lying between them. The CDR3 totals 13 residues. Germline V gene lookup returns CDR1 KGHSH and CDR2 LQKENI. CDR3 DNA: TGTGCCAGCTCACCACCGTCAGGGACTGAAGCTTTCTTT. Translation: CASSPPSGTEAFF.

This clonotype was counted between two and nine times. The chain is built from TRBV5-1 and TRBJ1-4, with D uncertain. This CDR3 spans 16 amino acids. Germline V gene sequence: CDR1 SGHRS, CDR2 YFSETQ. V dropped 3 bases and J dropped 1 base, with 13 bases sitting between them. CDR3: CASSSALSGTNEKLFF. The CDR3 DNA follows: TGCGCCAGCAGCTCCGCGTTGTCAGGAACTAATGAAAAACTGTTTTTT.

This clonotype has only a few counts. The V call is TRBV7-6, the J call TRBJ2-7, with D possibly TRBD1 on 6 matching bases. The V end lost 3 bases, the J end lost 4 bases, and 10 bases lay between the germline ends. Germline V gene data show CDR1 as SGHVS and CDR2 as FNYEAQ. This CDR3 has 13 amino acids. The CDR3 nucleotides read TGTGCCAGCAGCTTGGGACACCTTTACGAGCAGTACTTC. Translation gives CASSLGHLYEQYF.

This clonotype was observed a few times. CDR3 DNA: TGTGCCAGCAGCCTTGGACGGACCGGGGAGCTGTTTTTT. The encoded protein is CASSLGRTGELFF. This sequence joins TRBV6-2 or TRBV6-3 and TRBJ2-2; D is undetermined. V lost 6 bases and J lost 5, with 10 bases in between. Germline V gene sequence: CDR1 MNHEY, CDR2 SVGEGT. The CDR3 totals 13 residues.

This clonotype has only a few counts. The V and J genes are TRBV27 and TRBJ2-1; D is perhaps TRBD1 (5 bases). There are 18 residues in the CDR3. V lost 3 bases and J lost 0, with 18 bases in between. Germline loops: CDR1 MNHEY, CDR2 SMNVEV (reference sequence). The CDR3 reads CASSLLDTPTSSYNEQFF. The CDR3, as DNA: TGTGCCAGCAGTTTGCTGGACACCCCAACCAGCTCCTACAATGAGCAGTTCTTC.

The V gene is TRBV15, the J gene TRBJ1-1; D uncertain. The CDR3 is 13 residues long. Germline V gives CDR1 LNHNV, CDR2 YYDKDF (reference sequence). The germline V and J ends were trimmed by 5 bases and 1 base, with 8 bases remaining between them. CDR3 bases: TGTGCCACCAGCCTACGACAGAACACTGAAGCTTTCTTT. Protein sequence: CATSLRQNTEAFF.

This clonotype was found a few times. The chain uses TRBV28 and TRBJ1-6; 7 positions match TRBD1. CDR3 length: 14 amino acids. Germline V gene lookup returns CDR1 MDHEN and CDR2 SYDVKM. Unmatched junction bases numbered 6, after V lost 9 bases and J lost 4 bases. CDR3 sequence reads: CASTPGQYNSPLHF. CDR3 DNA sequence: TGTGCCAGTACGCCGGGACAGTATAATTCACCCCTCCACTTT.

The V gene is TRBV27, the J gene TRBJ2-7, with 7 bases that match TRBD1. The J segment lost 4 bases and the V segment lost 0 bases, leaving 3 bases of the junction unmatched. The germline V gene has CDR1 MNHEY and CDR2 SMNVEV (reference sequence). The CDR3 spans 14 residues. The CDR3 nucleotides are TGTGCCAGCAGTTTATCCGGACAGGAGTACGAGCAGTACTTC. This codes for CASSLSGQEYEQYF.

This clonotype has only a few counts. The chain is built from TRBV12-3 or TRBV12-4 and TRBJ1-6; 10 bases match TRBD1. The CDR3 is made up of 14 amino acids. Trimming took 5 bases from V and 10 from J; bases not matched to a gene: 5. The chain's CDR3 is CASSRQGARSPLHF. The CDR3, as DNA: TGTGCCAGCAGTCGACAGGGGGCCAGGTCACCCCTCCACTTT.

The CDR3 spells CASSLVQGATEKLFF. For the CDR3, the DNA is TGCGCCAGCAGCCTAGTCCAGGGTGCTACTGAAAAACTGTTTTTT. V is TRBV4-1 and J is TRBJ1-4, with D possibly being TRBD1 (5 bases). This CDR3 region has 15 residues. The germline V and J ends were trimmed by 4 bases and 7 bases, with 16 bases remaining between them. CDR1 and CDR2 from the germline V gene are MGHRA and YSYEKL.

This clonotype came up a few times. This chain joins TRBV12-3 or TRBV12-4 and TRBJ1-5; D is unresolved. With 2 bases removed from V and 2 bases from J, the gap between germline ends came to 13 bases. The CDR3 loop spans 16 amino acids. The CDR3 nucleotides read TGTGCCAGCAGTTTAAGAAGTCCTATGGGCAATCAGCCCCAGCATTTT. Translated, it gives CASSLRSPMGNQPQHF.

This clonotype occurred a few times. J is TRBJ1-1 and V is TRBV5-1; the D gene is possibly TRBD1 (6 bases). CDR3 length: 13 amino acids. Trimming removed 2 bases at V and 8 bases at J, with 13 bases between. Germline values: CDR1 SGHRS, CDR2 YFSETQ. The CDR3 coding sequence is TGCGCCAGCAGCTTTGGAGGGGGTTCGGAAGCTTTCTTT. Protein sequence: CASSFGGGSEAFF.

This clonotype came up a few times. The V and J genes are TRBV19 and TRBJ1-2, with 12 bases lining up with TRBD1. This CDR3 contains 15 residues. Losses at the gene ends were 6 bases for V and 4 bases for J; bases not matched to a gene: 6. Germline CDR1 reads LNHDA; CDR2 reads SQIVND (reference sequence). CDR3 DNA: TGTGCCAGTAGCCGGGGACAGGGGGCCCGCTATGGCTACACCTTC. This sequence encodes CASSRGQGARYGYTF.

The chain recombines TRBV6-5 with TRBJ2-1, with 11 bases that match TRBD2. Germline CDR1 and CDR2: MNHEY and SVGAGI. V dropped 6 bases and J dropped 6; count of bases not matched to a gene: 7. The CDR3 runs to 15 residues. DNA of the CDR3: TGTGCCAGCAGGTCTAGCGGGGGGCCCAGCAATGAGCAGTTCTTC. This encodes CASRSSGGPSNEQFF.

This chain connects TRBV2 to TRBJ1-2; D not resolved. This CDR3 has 14 amino acids. Deletions cut 2 bases from V and 4 bases from J, with 11 bases between. The V gene's germline CDR1 is SNHLY and CDR2 FYNNEI. CDR3 nucleotides: TGTGCCAGCAGTGAAAGTTCGGCGGGCTATGGCTACACCTTC. Its translation is CASSESSAGYGYTF.

This clonotype was detected ten times or more. J is TRBJ1-2 and V is TRBV7-9, with 7 nucleotides matching TRBD1. The CDR3 sequence is 15 residues long. Trimming removed 4 bases from V and 0 bases from J; junction bases left unmatched: 5. Germline V gene lookup returns CDR1 SEHNR and CDR2 FQNEAQ (reference sequence). CDR3: CASSSDRDSNYGYTF. DNA of the CDR3: TGTGCCAGCAGCTCTGACAGGGACTCTAACTATGGCTACACCTTC.

The J gene is TRBJ2-2, the V gene TRBV6-2 or TRBV6-3; 10 nucleotides match TRBD1. The V gene end was trimmed by 4 bases and the J gene end by 6 bases; junction bases not matched to a gene: 8. CDR1 is MNHEY and CDR2 is SVGEGT in the germline V gene. The CDR3 extends over 16 amino acids. The CDR3 loop is CASSFSGTGVSGELFF. For the CDR3, the DNA is TGTGCCAGCAGTTTTTCCGGGACAGGGGTGTCCGGGGAGCTGTTTTTT.

There are a few counts of this clonotype. The chain carries TRBV29-1 and TRBJ2-7, with D perhaps matching TRBD1 (6 bases). Germline V CDR1 and CDR2: SQVTM, ANQGSEA. The germline V and J ends were trimmed by 0 bases and 6 bases, with 12 bases remaining between them. The CDR3 loop spans 13 amino acids. CDR3 DNA sequence: TGCAGCGTTGAAGATCTAACAGGGATCGAGCAGTACTTC. As protein: CSVEDLTGIEQYF.

This clonotype was picked up many times. The chain links TRBV7-6 to TRBJ1-1; 12 nucleotides line up with TRBD1. V lost 5 bases to trimming and J lost 8 bases; unmatched junction nucleotides: 6. The V gene's germline CDR1 is SGHVS and CDR2 FNYEAQ. CDR3 length: 14 amino acids. CDR3 in amino acids: CASSPGTGGAEAFF. The CDR3 nucleotides are TGTGCCAGCAGCCCAGGGACAGGGGGCGCAGAAGCTTTCTTT.

There are many counts of this clonotype. The chain has TRBV4-1 and TRBJ2-3; D perhaps matches TRBD1 (7 bases). Trimming pared 3 bases from V and 3 bases from J, leaving 10 bases between. The CDR3 totals 14 residues. Germline V lookup: CDR1 MGHRA, CDR2 YSYEKL. The CDR3 sequence: CASSQPGGTDTQYF. The CDR3 DNA is TGCGCCAGCAGCCAGCCAGGGGGGACAGATACGCAGTATTTT.

The chain joins TRBV20-1 to TRBJ2-7, with D hard to call. CDR3 length: 15 amino acids. V lost 0 bases, J lost 0 bases, and 12 bases lay in between. Germline assignment: CDR1 DFQATT and CDR2 SNEGSKA (reference sequence). The CDR3 DNA sequence: TGCAGTGCTAGAGACGTCTTCTCGAGCTCCTACGAGCAGTACTTC. It is translated as CSARDVFSSSYEQYF.